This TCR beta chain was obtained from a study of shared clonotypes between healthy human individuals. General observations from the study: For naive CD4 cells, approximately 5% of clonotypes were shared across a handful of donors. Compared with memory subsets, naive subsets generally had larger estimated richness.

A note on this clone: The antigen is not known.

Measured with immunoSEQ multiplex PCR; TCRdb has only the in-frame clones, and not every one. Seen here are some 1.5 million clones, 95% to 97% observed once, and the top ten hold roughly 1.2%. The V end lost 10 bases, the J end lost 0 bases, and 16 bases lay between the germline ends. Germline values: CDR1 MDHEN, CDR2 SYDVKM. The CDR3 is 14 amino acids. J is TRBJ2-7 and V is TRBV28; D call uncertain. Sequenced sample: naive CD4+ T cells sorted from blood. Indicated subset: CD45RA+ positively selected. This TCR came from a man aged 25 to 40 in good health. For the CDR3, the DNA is TGTGCCATCAAGGTGGCGGCAGACTCCTACGAGCAGTACTTC. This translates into CAIKVAADSYEQYF.